These 2 T cell receptor beta chains came from one sample sequenced in a study of CD8+ T cells in alopecia areata. Treatment defined: oral pan-JAK inhibitor, 5-10 mg twice daily. Isolated RNA was reverse transcribed into cDNA used as the sequencing template. The repertoire was sequenced with immunoSEQ multiplex PCR; TCRdb's copy has only in-frame clones and lacks some. Altogether about 280,000 clones are present, roughly 64% being singletons, with the ten largest covering approximately 1.7%. The material sequenced was CD4+ T cells sorted from blood, taken at week 24, from a patient treated with tofacitinib. These receptors all stem from a human donor with alopecia areata.

The chain uses TRBV5-6 and TRBJ2-3, with TRBD2 matching 9 bases. Per germline, CDR1 SGHDT and CDR2 YYEEEE. Unmatched junction bases numbered 10, after V lost 4 bases and J lost 1 base. The CDR3 loop spans 17 amino acids. The CDR3 loop is CASSEQTTSGGTDTQYF. The CDR3 nucleotides are TGTGCCAGCAGCGAACAAACGACTAGCGGAGGCACAGATACGCAGTATTTT.

The chain carries TRBV7-8 and TRBJ2-2; no firm D call. In germline, CDR1 is SGHVS, CDR2 FQNEAQ. V lost 4 bases to trimming and J lost 3 bases, with 12 bases between them. The CDR3 is 15 residues long. The CDR3, as DNA: TGTGCCAGCAGCTGGAGCACACACGACACCGGGGAGCTGTTTTTT. Residues: CASSWSTHDTGELFF.